This T cell receptor beta chain came from a study of T-cell reconstitution after alpha-beta-depleted transplantation in children. The study's findings and limits: Newly made T cells mostly supplied T-cell counts and diversity one year after transplant. As was reported, about two months after transplant, alpha-beta T cells came from several hundred expanded graft clones.

The library targeted TCRbeta and was prepared with unique molecular identifiers. MiXCR, run by TCRdb on the PCR reads, gives a single entry per CDR3 protein. Here the sample spans 300,000 to 400,000 distinct CDR3 sequences, roughly 15% being singletons. CDR1 is ENHRY and CDR2 is SYGVKD in the germline V gene. The CDR3 has 11 amino acids. V lost 11 bases and J lost 1, with 9 bases in between. This clonotype was detected a few times. Its antigen remains unidentified. The TCR comes from a male patient aged 2-9 years who had a stem cell transplant for acute lymphoblastic leukemia, so the T cells may come from the graft donor. V and J are TRBV10-3 and TRBJ2-7, with a weak D call TRBD2 (6 bases). The input for sequencing was PBMCs, mostly from graft donor cells, taken 360 days after TCRalphabeta/CD19-depleted stem cell transplant. The CDR3 DNA reads TGTGCCGCGGCGGGGTCCTACGAGCAGTACTTC. It encodes CAAAGSYEQYF.